This TCR beta chain was captured by sequencing in a study of blood T cell repertoires in COVID-19. Study as a whole: COVID-19 samples collected from the United States, Italy and Spain covered acute and convalescent phases. From T cells, B-cell-depleted T cells, or PBMCs came the material, which was cDNA or gDNA.

Trimming pared 5 bases from V and 3 bases from J, leaving 8 bases between. CDR1 MNHNY and CDR2 SVGAGI come from the germline V gene (reference sequence). CDR3 length equals 13 residues. Seattle patients were enrolled while actively infected and followed longitudinally. In the authors' workflow: It was from reference gene primer amplification that nucleated cell counts were estimated. Method: immunoSEQ multiplex PCR; TCRdb's copy keeps in-frame clones and lacks some. V, J and clone size were drawn from that table, and D and trimming were deduced from the DNA. The sample records under 95,000 clones, 85% being singletons.

The sequence derives from a man over 45 with COVID-19, enrolled during active disease. Source material: peripheral blood. J is TRBJ2-1 and V is TRBV6-6, with TRBD2 as a possible D gene (5 bases). This CDR3 is CASSPGLYNEQFF. In DNA, the CDR3 is TGTGCCAGCAGTCCCGGACTCTACAATGAGCAGTTCTTC.